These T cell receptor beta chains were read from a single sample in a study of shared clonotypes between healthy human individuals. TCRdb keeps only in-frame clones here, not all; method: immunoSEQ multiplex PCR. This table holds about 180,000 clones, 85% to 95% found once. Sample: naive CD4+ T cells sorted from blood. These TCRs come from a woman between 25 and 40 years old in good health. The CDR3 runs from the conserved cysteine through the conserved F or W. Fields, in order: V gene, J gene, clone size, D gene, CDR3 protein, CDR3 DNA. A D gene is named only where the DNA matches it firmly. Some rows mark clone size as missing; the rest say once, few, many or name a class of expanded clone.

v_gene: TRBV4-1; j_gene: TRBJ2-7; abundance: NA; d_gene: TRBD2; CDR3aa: CASSQEEQASGNSYEQYF; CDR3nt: TGCGCCAGCAGCCAAGAGGAGCAGGCTAGCGGGAACTCCTACGAGCAGTACTTC
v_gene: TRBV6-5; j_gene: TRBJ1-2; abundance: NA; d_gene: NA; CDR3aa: CASSYSTGADYGYTF; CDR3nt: TGTGCCAGCAGTTACTCAACGGGGGCTGACTATGGCTACACCTTC
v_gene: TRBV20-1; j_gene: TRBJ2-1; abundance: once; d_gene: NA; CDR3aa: CSATGTHAVVF; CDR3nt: TGCAGTGCTACCGGGACCCACGCAGTGGTCTTC
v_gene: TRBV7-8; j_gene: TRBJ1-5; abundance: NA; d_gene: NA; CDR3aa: CASSLVSQPQHF; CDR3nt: TGTGCCAGCAGCTTAGTGTCTCAGCCCCAGCATTTT
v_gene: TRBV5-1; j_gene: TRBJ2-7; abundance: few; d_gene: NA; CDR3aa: CASSFSLNYEQYF; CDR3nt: TGCGCCAGCAGCTTCTCGCTCAACTACGAGCAGTACTTC
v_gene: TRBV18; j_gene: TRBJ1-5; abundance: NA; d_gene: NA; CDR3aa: CASSPGQHSNQPQHF; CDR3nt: TGTGCCAGCTCACCAGGACAGCATAGCAATCAGCCCCAGCATTTT
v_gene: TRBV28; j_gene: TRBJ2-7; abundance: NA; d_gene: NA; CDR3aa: CASTHNSGRWYEQYF; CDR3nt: TGTGCCAGCACCCATAATTCAGGGAGGTGGTACGAGCAGTACTTC
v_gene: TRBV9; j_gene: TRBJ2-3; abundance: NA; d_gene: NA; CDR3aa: CASSPRIIGASTDTQYF; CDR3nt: TGTGCCAGCAGCCCCCGCATTATTGGGGCGAGCACAGATACGCAGTATTTT
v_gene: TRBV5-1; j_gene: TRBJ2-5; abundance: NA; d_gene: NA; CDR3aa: CASSQRETQYF; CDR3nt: TGCGCCAGCAGCCAAAGAGAGACCCAGTACTTC
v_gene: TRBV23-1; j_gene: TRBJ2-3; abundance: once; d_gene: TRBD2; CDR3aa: CASSQSKGTSGSSSTDTQYF; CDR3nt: TGCGCCAGCAGTCAATCGAAAGGGACTAGCGGCTCCTCTAGCACAGATACGCAGTATTTT
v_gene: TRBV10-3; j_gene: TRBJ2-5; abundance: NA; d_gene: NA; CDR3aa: CAISGTSEGQYF; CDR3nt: TGTGCCATCAGTGGGACGTCGGAGGGGCAGTACTTC
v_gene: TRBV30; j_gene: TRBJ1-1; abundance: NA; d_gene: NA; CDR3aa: CAWKGEFLTEAFF; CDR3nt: TGTGCCTGGAAGGGGGAGTTTTTGACTGAAGCTTTCTTT
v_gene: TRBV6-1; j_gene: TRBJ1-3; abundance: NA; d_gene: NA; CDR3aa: CASSEAEGRDTIYF; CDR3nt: TGTGCCAGCAGTGAAGCAGAGGGACGGGACACCATATATTTT
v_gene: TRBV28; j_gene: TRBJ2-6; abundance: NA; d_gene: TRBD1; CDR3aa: CASGEETGFSGANVLTF; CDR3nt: TGTGCCAGCGGTGAGGAGACAGGGTTCTCTGGGGCCAACGTCCTGACTTTC
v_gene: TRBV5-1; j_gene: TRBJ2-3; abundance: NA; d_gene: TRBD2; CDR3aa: CASSLLTSGTDTQYF; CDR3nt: TGCGCCAGCAGCTTACTGACTAGCGGCACAGATACGCAGTATTTT
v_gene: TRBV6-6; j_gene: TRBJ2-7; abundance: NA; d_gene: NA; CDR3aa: CASSPRQGNYEQYF; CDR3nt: TGTGCCAGTTCCCCGCGGCAGGGGAACTACGAGCAGTACTTC
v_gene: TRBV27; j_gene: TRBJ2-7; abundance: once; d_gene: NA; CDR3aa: CASSPHNRSPYEQYF; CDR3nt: TGTGCCAGCAGTCCACACAACAGGAGCCCCTACGAGCAGTACTTC
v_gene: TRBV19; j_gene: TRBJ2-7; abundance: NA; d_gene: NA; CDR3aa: CASSIVLDRTYEQYF; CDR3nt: TGTGCCAGTAGTATAGTGCTCGACAGGACCTACGAGCAGTACTTC
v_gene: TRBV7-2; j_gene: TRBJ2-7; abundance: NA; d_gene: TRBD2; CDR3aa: CASSLMASGSYEQYF; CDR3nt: TGTGCCAGCAGCTTAATGGCTAGCGGATCCTACGAGCAGTACTTC
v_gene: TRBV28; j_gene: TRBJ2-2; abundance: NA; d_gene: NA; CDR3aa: CASFSFGQGGLFF; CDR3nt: TGTGCCAGCTTTAGCTTCGGGCAGGGGGGGCTGTTTTTT
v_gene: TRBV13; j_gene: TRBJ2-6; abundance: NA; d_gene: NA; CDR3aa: CASSRAEGIVSGANVLTF; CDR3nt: TGTGCCAGCAGCCGTGCGGAGGGAATTGTCTCTGGGGCCAACGTCCTGACTTTC
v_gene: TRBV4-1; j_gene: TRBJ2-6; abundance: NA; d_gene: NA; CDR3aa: CASSQPGVRSGANVLTF; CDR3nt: TGCGCCAGCAGCCAACCCGGGGTTAGGTCTGGGGCCAACGTCCTGACTTTC
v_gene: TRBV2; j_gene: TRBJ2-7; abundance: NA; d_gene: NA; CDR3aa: CASSGPAYEQYF; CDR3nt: TGTGCCAGCAGCGGGCCAGCCTACGAGCAGTACTTC
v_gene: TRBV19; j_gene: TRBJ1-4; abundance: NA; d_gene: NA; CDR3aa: CASSIAGSYEKLFF; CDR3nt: TGTGCCAGTAGTATAGCAGGGTCTTACGAAAAACTGTTTTTT
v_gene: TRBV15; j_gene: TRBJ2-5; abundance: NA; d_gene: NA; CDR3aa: CATSRDRGGAEETQYF; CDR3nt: TGTGCCACCAGCAGAGACCGAGGGGGGGCCGAAGAGACCCAGTACTTC
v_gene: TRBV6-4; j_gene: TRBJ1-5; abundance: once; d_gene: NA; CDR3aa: CASSPQGGRQPQHF; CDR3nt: TGTGCCAGCAGTCCTCAGGGAGGTAGGCAGCCCCAGCATTTT
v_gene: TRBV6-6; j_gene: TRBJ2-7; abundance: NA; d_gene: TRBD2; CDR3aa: CASTTGGNEQYF; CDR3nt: TGTGCCAGCACAACGGGAGGGAACGAGCAGTACTTC
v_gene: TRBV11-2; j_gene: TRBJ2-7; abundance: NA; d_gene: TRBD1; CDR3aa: CASSVPGQGSSPYEQYF; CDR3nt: TGTGCCAGCAGCGTACCGGGACAGGGGTCCTCCCCCTACGAGCAGTACTTC
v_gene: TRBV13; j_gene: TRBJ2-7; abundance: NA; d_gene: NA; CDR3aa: CASSLVAHSYEQYF; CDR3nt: TGTGCCAGCAGCTTAGTAGCCCATTCCTACGAGCAGTACTTC
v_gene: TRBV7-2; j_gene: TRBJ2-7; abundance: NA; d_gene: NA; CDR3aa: CASSLRQSSYEQYF; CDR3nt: TGTGCCAGCAGCCTAAGACAGAGCTCCTACGAGCAGTACTTC
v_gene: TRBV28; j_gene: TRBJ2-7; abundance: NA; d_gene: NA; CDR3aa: CASSLPRSYEQYF; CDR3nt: TGTGCCAGCAGTTTACCTAGGTCCTACGAGCAGTACTTC
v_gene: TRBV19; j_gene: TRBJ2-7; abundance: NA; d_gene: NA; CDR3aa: CASMGGNTHQYF; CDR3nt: TGTGCCAGTATGGGGGGAAATACGCATCAGTACTTC
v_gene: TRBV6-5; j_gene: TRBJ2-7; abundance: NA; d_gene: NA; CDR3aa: CASSYSSNGAHEQYF; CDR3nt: TGTGCCAGCAGTTACTCGAGTAATGGGGCGCACGAGCAGTACTTC
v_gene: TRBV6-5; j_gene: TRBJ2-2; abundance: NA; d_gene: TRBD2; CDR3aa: CASSYSGGRAPGELFF; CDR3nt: TGTGCCAGCAGTTACTCTGGCGGGAGGGCCCCCGGGGAGCTGTTTTTT
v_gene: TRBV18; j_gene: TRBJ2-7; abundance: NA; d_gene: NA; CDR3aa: CASSPMTVSYEQYF; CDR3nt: TGTGCCAGCTCACCAATGACAGTCTCCTACGAGCAGTACTTC
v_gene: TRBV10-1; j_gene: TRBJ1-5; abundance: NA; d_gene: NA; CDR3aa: CASRYSPRDGCNQPQHF; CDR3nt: TGCGCCAGCAGGTACTCCCCCCGGGACGGATGCAATCAGCCCCAGCATTTT
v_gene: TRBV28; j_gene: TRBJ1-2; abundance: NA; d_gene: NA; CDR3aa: CASSRQVIGYTF; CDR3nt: TGTGCCAGCAGTCGACAGGTCATTGGCTACACCTTC
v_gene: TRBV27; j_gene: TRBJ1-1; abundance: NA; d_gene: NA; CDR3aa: CARDVVGYTQVTEAFF; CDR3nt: TGTGCCAGAGATGTGGTCGGGTACACCCAGGTCACTGAAGCTTTCTTT
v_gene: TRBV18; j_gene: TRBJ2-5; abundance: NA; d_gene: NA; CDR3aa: CASSPRTDQETQYF; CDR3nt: TGTGCCAGCTCACCGCGGACGGACCAAGAGACCCAGTACTTC
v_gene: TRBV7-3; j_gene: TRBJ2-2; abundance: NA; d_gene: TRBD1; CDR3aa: CASSLKGANTGELFF; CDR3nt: TGTGCCAGCAGCTTAAAGGGGGCAAATACCGGGGAGCTGTTTTTT